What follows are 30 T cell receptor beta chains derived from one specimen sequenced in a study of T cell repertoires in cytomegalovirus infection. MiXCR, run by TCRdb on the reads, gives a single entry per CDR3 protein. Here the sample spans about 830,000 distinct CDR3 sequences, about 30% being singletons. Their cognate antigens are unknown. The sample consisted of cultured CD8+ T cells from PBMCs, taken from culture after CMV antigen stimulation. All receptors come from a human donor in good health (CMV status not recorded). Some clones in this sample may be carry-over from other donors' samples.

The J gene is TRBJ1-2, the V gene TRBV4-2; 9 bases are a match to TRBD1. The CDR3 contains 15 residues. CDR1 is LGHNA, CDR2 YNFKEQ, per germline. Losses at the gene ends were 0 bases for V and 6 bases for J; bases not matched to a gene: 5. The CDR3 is CASSQDLRTGDGYTF. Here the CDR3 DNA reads TGTGCCAGCAGCCAAGATTTAAGGACAGGGGATGGCTACACCTTC.

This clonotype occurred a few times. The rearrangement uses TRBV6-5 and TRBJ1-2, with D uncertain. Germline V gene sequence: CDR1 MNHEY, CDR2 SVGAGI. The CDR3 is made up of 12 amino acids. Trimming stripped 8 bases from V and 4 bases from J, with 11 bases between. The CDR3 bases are TGTGCCAGCCGGCAGCCTGGCTATGGCTACACCTTC. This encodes CASRQPGYGYTF.

The CDR3 DNA sequence: TGTGCCAGCACCCCGGAAGCCTACGAGCAGTACGTC. This sequence encodes CASTPEAYEQYV. The chain links TRBV12-3 or TRBV12-4 to TRBJ2-7; no clear D gene. Between the trimmed V and J ends, which lost 7 bases and 2 bases, there was a span of 9 bases. This CDR3 contains 12 residues.

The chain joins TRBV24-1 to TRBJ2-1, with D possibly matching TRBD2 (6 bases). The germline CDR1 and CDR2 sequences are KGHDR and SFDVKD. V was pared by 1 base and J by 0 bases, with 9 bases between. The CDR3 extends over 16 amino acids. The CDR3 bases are TGTGCCACCAGTGATTTCGGGGGTTTCTCCTACAATGAGCAGTTCTTC. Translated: CATSDFGGFSYNEQFF.

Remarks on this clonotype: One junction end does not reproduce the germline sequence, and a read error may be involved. CDR3 in amino acids: CANSLFGGMRGGNQPQHF. CDR3 nucleotides: TGTGCCAACAGCTTATTTGGGGGTATGAGGGGCGGCAATCAGCCCCAGCATTTT. The chain joins TRBV7-8 to TRBJ1-5; TRBD1 is a possible D gene (5 bases). Germline-derived CDR1 and CDR2 are SGHVS and FQNEAQ. The CDR3 is 18 amino acids.

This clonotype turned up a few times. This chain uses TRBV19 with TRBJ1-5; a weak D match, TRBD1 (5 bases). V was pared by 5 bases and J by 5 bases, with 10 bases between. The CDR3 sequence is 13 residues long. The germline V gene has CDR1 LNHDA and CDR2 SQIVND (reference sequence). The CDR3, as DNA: TGTGCCAGTAGTTACCAGGGATATCAGCCCCAGCATTTT. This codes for CASSYQGYQPQHF.

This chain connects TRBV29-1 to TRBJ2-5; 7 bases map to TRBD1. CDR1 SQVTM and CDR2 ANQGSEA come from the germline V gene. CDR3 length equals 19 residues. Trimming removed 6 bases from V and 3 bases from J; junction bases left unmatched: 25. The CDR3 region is CSVLLLDRLRPVLEETQYF. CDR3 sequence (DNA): TGCAGCGTCCTACTGTTGGACAGGTTAAGGCCCGTGCTAGAAGAGACCCAGTACTTC.

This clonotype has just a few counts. The CDR3 bases are TGTGCCAGCAGCTTAGCCATTGGGGACGGCTACACCTTC. This gives the protein CASSLAIGDGYTF. The gene calls are TRBV7-9 and TRBJ1-2; maybe TRBD1 (5 bases). Between the trimmed V and J ends, which lost 0 bases and 8 bases, there was a span of 10 bases. CDR1 and CDR2 from the germline V gene are SEHNR and FQNEAQ (reference sequence). This CDR3 is built from 13 residues. The entire variable domain, with the rest obtained from reference TRBV7-9 and TRBJ1-2, is as follows: DTGVSQNPRHKITKRGQNVTFRCDPISEHNRLYWYRQTLGQGPEFLTYFQNEAQLEKSRLLSDRFSAERPKGSFSTLEIQRTEQGDSAMYLCASSLAIGDGYTFGSGTRLTVV.

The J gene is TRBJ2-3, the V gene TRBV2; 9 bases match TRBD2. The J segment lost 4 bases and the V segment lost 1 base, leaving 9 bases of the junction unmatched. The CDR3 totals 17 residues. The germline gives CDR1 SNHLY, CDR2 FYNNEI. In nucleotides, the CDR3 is TGTGCCAGCAGTGAAGAAAGAGCGGGGGGTGCGGCAGATACGCAGTATTTT. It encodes CASSEERAGGAADTQYF. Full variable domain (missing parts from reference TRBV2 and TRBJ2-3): EPEVTQTPSHQVTQMGQEVILRCVPISNHLYFYWYRQILGQKVEFLVSFYNNEISEKSEIFDDQFSVERPDGSNFTLKIRSTKLEDSAMYFCASSEERAGGAADTQYFGPGTRLTVL.

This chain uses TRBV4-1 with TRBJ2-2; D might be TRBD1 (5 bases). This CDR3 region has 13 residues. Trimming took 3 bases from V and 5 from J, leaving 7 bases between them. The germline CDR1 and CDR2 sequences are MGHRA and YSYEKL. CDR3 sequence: CASSHAGTGELFF. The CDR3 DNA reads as TGCGCCAGCAGCCACGCAGGGACCGGGGAGCTGTTTTTT.

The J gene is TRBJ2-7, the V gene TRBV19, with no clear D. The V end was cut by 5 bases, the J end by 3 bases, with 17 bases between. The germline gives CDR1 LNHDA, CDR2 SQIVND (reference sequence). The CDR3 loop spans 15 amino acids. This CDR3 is CASSSFGETVYEQYF. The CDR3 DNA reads TGTGCCAGTAGTTCCTTCGGAGAAACCGTCTACGAGCAGTACTTC.

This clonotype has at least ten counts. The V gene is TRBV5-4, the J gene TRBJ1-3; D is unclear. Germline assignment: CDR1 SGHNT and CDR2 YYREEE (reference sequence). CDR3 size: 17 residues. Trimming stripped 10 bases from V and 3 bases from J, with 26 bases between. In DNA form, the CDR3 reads TGTGCCGGGCCAAGCAAGCTCCCCAGGAACCTTGGAAACACCATATATTTT. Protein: CAGPSKLPRNLGNTIYF.

CDR3: CASSSLSGSGTEAFF. The CDR3, as DNA: TGTGCCAGCAGTTCCCTATCAGGTTCAGGGACTGAAGCTTTCTTT. The chain carries TRBV7-9 and TRBJ1-1; TRBD1 might be the D (5 bases). The CDR3 spans 15 residues. Germline assignment: CDR1 SEHNR and CDR2 FQNEAQ (reference sequence). Trimming shortened V by 6 bases and J by 5 bases, and 19 bases separated the two germline ends.

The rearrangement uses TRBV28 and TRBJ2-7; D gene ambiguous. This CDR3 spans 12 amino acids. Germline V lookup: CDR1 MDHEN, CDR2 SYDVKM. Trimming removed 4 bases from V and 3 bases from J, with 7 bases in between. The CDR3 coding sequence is TGTGCCAGCAGTTCCCACAGCTACGAGCAGTACGTC. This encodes CASSSHSYEQYV.

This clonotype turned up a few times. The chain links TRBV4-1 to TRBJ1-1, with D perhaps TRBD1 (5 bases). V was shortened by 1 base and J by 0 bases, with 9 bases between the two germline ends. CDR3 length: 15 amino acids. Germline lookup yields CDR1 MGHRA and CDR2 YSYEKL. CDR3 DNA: TGCGCCAGCAGCCAAGGTGAGACAGTGAACACTGAAGCTTTCTTT. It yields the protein CASSQGETVNTEAFF.

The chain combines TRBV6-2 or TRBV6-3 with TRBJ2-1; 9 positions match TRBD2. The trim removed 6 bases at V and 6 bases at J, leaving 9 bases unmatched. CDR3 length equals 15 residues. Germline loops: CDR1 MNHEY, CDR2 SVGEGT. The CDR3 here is CASSPGGGVSNEQFF. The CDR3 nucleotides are TGTGCCAGCAGCCCAGGCGGGGGGGTCTCCAATGAGCAGTTCTTC.

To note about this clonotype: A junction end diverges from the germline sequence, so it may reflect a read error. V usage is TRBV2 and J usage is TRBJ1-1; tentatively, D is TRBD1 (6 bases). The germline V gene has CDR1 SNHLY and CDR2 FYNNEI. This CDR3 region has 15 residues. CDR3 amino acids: CANSVEGDGNTEAFF. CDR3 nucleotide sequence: TGTGCCAACAGTGTAGAGGGGGATGGGAACACTGAAGCTTTCTTT.

The CDR3 nucleotides read TGCAGTGCTAGCTCAGCAAAATGGCGAGAGACCCAGTACTTC. It specifies CSASSAKWRETQYF. The gene calls are TRBV20-1 and TRBJ2-5; unclear D gene. Per germline, CDR1 DFQATT and CDR2 SNEGSKA (reference sequence). V was shortened by 3 bases and J by 4 bases, with 15 bases between the two germline ends. The CDR3 contains 14 residues.

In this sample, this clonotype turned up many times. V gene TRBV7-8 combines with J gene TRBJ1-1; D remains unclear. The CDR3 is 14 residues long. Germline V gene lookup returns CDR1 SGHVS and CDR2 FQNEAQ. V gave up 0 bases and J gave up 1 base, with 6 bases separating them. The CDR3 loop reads CASSLAVKNTEAFF. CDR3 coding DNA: TGTGCCAGCAGCTTAGCAGTTAAGAACACTGAAGCTTTCTTT. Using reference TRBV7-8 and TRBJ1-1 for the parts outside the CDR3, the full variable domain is GAGVSQSPRYKVAKRGQDVALRCDPISGHVSLFWYQQALGQGPEFLTYFQNEAQLDKSGLPSDRFFAERPEGSVSTLKIQRTQQEDSAVYLCASSLAVKNTEAFFGQGTRLTVV.

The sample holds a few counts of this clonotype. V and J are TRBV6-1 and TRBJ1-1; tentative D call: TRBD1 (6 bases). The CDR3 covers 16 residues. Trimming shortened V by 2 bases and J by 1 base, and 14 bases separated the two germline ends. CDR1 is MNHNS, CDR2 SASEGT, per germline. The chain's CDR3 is CASSERSDRRNTEAFF. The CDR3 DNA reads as TGTGCCAGCAGTGAAAGATCTGACAGGAGGAACACTGAAGCTTTCTTT.

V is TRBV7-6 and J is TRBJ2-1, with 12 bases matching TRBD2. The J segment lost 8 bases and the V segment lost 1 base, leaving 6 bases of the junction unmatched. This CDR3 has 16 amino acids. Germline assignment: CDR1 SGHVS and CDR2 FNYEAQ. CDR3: CASSLESLAGGHEQFF. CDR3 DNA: TGTGCCAGCAGCTTAGAGAGTCTAGCGGGGGGGCATGAGCAGTTCTTC.

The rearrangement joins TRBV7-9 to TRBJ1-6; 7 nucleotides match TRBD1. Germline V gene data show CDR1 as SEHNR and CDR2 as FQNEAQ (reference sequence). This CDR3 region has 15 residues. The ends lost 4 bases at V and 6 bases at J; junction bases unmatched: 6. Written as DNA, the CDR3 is TGTGCCAGCAGCTCCAACAGGGGAGGTAATTCACCCCTCCACTTT. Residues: CASSSNRGGNSPLHF. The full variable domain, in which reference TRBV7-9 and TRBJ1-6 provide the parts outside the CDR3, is DTGVSQNPRHKITKRGQNVTFRCDPISEHNRLYWYRQTLGQGPEFLTYFQNEAQLEKSRLLSDRFSAERPKGSFSTLEIQRTEQGDSAMYLCASSSNRGGNSPLHFGNGTRLTVT.

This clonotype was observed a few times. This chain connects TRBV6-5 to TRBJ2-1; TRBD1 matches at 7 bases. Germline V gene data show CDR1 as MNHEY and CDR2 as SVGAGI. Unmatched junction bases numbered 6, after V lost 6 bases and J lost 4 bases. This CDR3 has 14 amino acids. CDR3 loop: CASRDYRGYNEQFF. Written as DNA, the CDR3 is TGTGCCAGCAGGGATTACAGGGGATACAATGAGCAGTTCTTC.

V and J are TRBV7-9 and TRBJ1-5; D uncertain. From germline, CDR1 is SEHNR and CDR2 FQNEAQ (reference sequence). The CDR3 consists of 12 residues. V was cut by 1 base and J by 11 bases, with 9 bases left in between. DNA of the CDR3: TGTGCCAGCAGCTTAGGAGTCGAGGCCCAGCATTTT. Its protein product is CASSLGVEAQHF.

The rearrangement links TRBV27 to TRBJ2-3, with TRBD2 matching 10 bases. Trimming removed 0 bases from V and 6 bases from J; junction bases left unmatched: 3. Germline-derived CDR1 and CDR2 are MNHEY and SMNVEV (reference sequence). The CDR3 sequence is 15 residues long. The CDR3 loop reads CASSLSTSGVDTQYF. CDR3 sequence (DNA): TGTGCCAGCAGTTTATCAACTAGCGGGGTTGATACGCAGTATTTT.

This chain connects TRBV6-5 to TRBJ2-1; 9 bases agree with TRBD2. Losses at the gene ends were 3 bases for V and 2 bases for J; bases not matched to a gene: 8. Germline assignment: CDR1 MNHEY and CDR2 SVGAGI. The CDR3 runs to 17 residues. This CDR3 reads CASSYAPSGTTYNEQFF. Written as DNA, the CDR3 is TGTGCCAGCAGTTATGCCCCTAGCGGGACTACCTACAATGAGCAGTTCTTC.

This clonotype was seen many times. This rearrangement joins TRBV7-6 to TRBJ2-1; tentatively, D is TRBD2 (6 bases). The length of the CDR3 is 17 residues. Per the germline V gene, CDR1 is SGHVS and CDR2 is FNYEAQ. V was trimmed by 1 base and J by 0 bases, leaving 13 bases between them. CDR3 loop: CASSLDPRGSSYNEQFF. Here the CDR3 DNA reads TGTGCCAGCAGCTTAGACCCCCGGGGGAGCTCCTACAATGAGCAGTTCTTC.

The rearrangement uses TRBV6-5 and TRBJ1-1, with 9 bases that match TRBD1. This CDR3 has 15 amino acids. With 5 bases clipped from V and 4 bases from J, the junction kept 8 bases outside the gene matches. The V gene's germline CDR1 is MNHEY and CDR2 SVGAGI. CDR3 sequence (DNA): TGTGCCAGCAGTCTGACAGGGGGTAGTGTCACTGAAGCTTTCTTT. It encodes CASSLTGGSVTEAFF.

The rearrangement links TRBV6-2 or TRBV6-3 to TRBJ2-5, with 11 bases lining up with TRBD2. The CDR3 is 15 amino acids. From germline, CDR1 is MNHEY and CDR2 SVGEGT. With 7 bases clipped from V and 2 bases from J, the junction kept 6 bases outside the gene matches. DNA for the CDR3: TGTGCCAGCACCCCACTAGCGGGGGCTCAAGAGACCCAGTACTTC. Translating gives CASTPLAGAQETQYF.

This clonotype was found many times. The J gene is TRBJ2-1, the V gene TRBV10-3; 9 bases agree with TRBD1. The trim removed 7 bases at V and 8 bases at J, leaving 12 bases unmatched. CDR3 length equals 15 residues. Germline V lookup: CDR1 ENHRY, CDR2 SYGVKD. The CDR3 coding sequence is TGTGCCATCACCACGGACAGGGGACGGACGCATGAGCAGTTCTTC. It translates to CAITTDRGRTHEQFF.